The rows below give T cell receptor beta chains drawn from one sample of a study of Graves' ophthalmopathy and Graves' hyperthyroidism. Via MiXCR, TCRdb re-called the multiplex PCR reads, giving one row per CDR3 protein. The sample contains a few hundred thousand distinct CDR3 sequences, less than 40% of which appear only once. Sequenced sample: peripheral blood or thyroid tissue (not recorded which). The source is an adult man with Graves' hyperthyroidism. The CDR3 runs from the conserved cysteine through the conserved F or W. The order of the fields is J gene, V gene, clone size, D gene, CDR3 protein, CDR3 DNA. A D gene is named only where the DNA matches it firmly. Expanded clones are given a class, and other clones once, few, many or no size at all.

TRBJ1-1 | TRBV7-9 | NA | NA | CGSSFNGAVNTEAFF | TGTGGCAGCAGCTTCAATGGGGCAGTGAACACTGAAGCTTTCTTT
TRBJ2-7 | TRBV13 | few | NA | CASSLGERSSYEQYF | TGTGCCAGCAGCTTAGGGGAGCGGAGCTCCTACGAGCAGTACTTC
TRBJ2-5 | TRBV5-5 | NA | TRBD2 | CASSPYTSGQETQYF | TGTGCCAGCTCACCTTATACTAGCGGTCAAGAGACCCAGTACTTC
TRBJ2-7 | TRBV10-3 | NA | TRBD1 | CATYPGQGGTYEQYF | TGTGCCACCTATCCGGGACAGGGGGGAACCTACGAGCAGTACTTC
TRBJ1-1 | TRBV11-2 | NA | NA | CASSYLKGRGSLNIEAFF | TGTGCCAGCAGTTATCTAAAGGGGCGAGGCTCCCTTAACATTGAAGCTTTCTTT
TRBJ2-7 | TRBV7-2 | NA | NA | CASSLIGGEQYF | TGTGCCAGCAGCTTAATTGGCGGCGAGCAGTACTTC
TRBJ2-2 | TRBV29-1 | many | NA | CSVRVTPNTGELFF | TGCAGCGTTCGGGTCACGCCAAACACCGGGGAGCTGTTTTTT
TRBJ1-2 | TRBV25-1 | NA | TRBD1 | CASSHGQGGRYGYTF | TGTGCCAGCAGTCACGGACAGGGGGGTAGGTATGGCTACACCTTC
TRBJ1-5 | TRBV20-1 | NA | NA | CSPSDGSGTQHF | TGCAGTCCCTCGGACGGCTCCGGGACCCAGCATTTT
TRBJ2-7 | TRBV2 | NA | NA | CALNSYEQYF | TGTGCCCTGAATTCCTACGAGCAGTACTTC
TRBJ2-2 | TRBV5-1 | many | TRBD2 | CASSWGLAGNAIGELFF | TGCGCCAGCAGCTGGGGACTAGCGGGAAACGCGATCGGGGAGCTGTTTTTT
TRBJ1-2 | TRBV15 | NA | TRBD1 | CATSSEQGARGYTF | TGTGCCACCAGCAGTGAACAGGGGGCTAGGGGCTACACCTTC
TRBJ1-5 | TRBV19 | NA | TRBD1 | CASTTTGNNQPQHF | TGTGCCAGTACCACGACAGGGAACAATCAGCCCCAGCATTTT
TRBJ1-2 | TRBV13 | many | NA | CASSLGQLYGYTF | TGTGCCAGCAGCTTAGGACAGCTCTATGGCTACACCTTC
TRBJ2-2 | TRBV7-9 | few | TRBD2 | CASMKTSGINTGELFF | TGTGCCAGCATGAAAACTAGCGGGATTAACACCGGGGAGCTGTTTTTT
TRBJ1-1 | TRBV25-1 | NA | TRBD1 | CASRPTGVAWDTEAFF | TGTGCCAGCAGACCAACAGGGGTTGCGTGGGACACTGAAGCTTTCTTT
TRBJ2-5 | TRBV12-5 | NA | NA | CASGDTVQETQYF | TGTGCTAGTGGAGACACCGTCCAAGAGACCCAGTACTTC
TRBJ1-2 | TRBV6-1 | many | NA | CASSYSGLPNYGYTF | TGTGCCAGCAGTTACTCGGGACTTCCTAACTATGGCTACACCTTC
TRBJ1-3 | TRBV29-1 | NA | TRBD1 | CSVEGGDRGTGNTIYF | TGCAGCGTTGAAGGTGGAGACAGGGGGACCGGAAACACCATATATTTT
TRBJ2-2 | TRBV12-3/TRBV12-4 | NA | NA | CASSFGTPGELFF | TGTGCCAGCAGTTTCGGTACCCCGGGGGAGCTGTTTTTT
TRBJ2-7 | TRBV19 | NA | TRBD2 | CASSIISGSYEQYF | TGTGCCAGTAGTATAATTAGCGGGAGCTATGAGCAGTACTTC
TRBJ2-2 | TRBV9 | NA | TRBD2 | CASRPSGTSVTGELFF | TGTGCCAGCAGACCCTCCGGGACTAGCGTCACCGGGGAGCTGTTTTTT
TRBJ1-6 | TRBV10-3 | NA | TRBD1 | CAISESGTGGGSPLHF | TGTGCCATCAGTGAGTCGGGGACAGGGGGCGGCTCACCCCTCCACTTT
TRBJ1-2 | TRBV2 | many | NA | CASSLLGFSGYTF | TGTGCCAGCAGCCTTTTGGGGTTTAGTGGCTACACCTTC
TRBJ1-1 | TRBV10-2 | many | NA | CASSRAEGTEAFF | TGCGCCAGCAGTCGGGCTGAGGGCACTGAAGCTTTCTTT
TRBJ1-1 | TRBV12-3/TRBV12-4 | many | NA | CASGPGLNTEAFF | TGTGCCAGCGGTCCTGGTTTGAACACTGAAGCTTTCTTT
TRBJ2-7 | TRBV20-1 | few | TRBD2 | CSARVPPRASGGSYPYEQYF | TGCAGTGCTAGAGTTCCTCCCCGGGCTAGCGGGGGGTCTTATCCCTACGAGCAGTACTTC
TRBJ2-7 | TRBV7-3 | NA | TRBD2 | CASSPTSSGISYEQYF | TGTGCCAGCAGCCCTACGTCTAGCGGGATCTCCTACGAGCAGTACTTC
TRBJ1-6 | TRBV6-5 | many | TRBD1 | CASREGQYNSPLHF | TGTGCCAGCAGAGAGGGACAGTATAATTCACCCCTCCACTTT
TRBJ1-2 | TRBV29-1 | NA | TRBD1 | CSGQGSYGYTF | TGCAGCGGACAGGGGTCCTATGGCTACACCTTC
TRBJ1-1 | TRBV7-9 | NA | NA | CASSLEQVSYTEAFF | TGTGCCAGCAGCTTAGAGCAGGTCTCTTACACTGAAGCTTTCTTT
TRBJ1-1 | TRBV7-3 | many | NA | CASEGVTVSMNTEAFF | TGTGCCAGCGAGGGGGTGACAGTGTCGATGAACACTGAAGCTTTCTTT
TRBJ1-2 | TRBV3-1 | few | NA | CASSQLRQTLYGYTF | TGTGCCAGCAGCCAACTTAGACAGACCCTCTATGGCTACACCTTC
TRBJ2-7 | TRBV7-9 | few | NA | CASSFRDTLHNEQYF | TGTGCCAGCAGCTTCCGGGACACCTTACACAACGAGCAGTACTTC
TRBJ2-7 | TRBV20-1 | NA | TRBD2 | CSARTSPYNEQYF | TGCAGTGCTAGGACTAGCCCCTACAATGAGCAGTACTTC
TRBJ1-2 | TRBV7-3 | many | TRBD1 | CASSLAPQGANNYGYTF | TGTGCCAGCAGCTTAGCCCCCCAGGGGGCGAATAACTATGGCTACACCTTC
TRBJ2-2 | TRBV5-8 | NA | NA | CASSATLGGRVNTGELFF | TGTGCCAGCAGCGCGACCCTGGGGGGCCGAGTTAACACCGGGGAGCTGTTTTTT
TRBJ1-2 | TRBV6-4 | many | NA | CASRGPVGGYTF | TGTGCCAGCAGGGGGCCTGTTGGGGGCTACACCTTC
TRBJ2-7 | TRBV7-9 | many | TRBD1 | CASSFTGTGKDEQYF | TGTGCCAGCAGCTTCACCGGGACAGGGAAAGACGAGCAGTACTTC
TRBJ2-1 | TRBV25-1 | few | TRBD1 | CASSGDRLSYNEQFF | TGTGCCAGCAGTGGGGACAGGCTCTCCTACAATGAGCAGTTCTTC
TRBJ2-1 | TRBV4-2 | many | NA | CASSEGRRDEQFF | TGTGCCAGCAGCGAGGGCCGCCGGGATGAGCAGTTCTTC
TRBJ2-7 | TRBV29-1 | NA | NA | CSVGSGDNEQYF | TGCAGCGTAGGAAGTGGCGACAATGAGCAGTACTTC
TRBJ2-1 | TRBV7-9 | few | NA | CASSIGYNEQFF | TGTGCCAGCAGCATCGGGTACAATGAGCAGTTCTTC
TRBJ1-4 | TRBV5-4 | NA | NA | CASSMATSGRHNEKLFF | TGTGCCAGCAGCATGGCGACTAGCGGGAGGCACAATGAAAAACTGTTTTTT
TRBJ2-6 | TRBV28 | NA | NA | CASSLEWGANVLTF | TGTGCCAGCAGTTTAGAGTGGGGGGCCAACGTCCTGACTTTC
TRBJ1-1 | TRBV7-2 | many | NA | CASSLAAGYTEAFF | TGTGCCAGCAGCTTAGCGGCAGGATACACTGAAGCTTTCTTT
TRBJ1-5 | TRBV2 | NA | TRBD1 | CASNRDRGSNQPQHF | TGTGCCTCGAACAGGGACAGGGGCAGCAATCAGCCCCAGCATTTT
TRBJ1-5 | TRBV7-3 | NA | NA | CAWSEKGLFNQPQHF | TGTGCCTGGAGTGAGAAGGGGCTCTTCAATCAGCCCCAGCATTTT
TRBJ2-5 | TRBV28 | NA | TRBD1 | CASIDRGETQYF | TGTGCCAGCATCGACAGGGGGGAGACCCAGTACTTC
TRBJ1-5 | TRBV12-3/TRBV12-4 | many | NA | CASSSVRGDRNQPQHF | TGTGCCAGCAGCTCAGTCAGGGGAGATCGCAATCAGCCCCAGCATTTT
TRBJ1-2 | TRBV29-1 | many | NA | CSVVSRTQTNYGYTF | TGCAGCGTTGTCTCACGGACCCAGACTAACTATGGCTACACCTTC
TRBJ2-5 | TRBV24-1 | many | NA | CATSDSAQWGLKETQYF | TGTGCCACCAGTGACAGTGCACAGTGGGGCCTTAAAGAGACCCAGTACTTC
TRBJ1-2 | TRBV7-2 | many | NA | CASSLLPGINYGYTF | TGTGCCAGCAGCTTATTGCCCGGCATCAATTATGGCTACACCTTC
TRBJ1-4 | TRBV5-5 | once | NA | CASSLGGGGDEKLFF | TGTGCCAGCAGCTTGGGTGGAGGGGGTGATGAAAAACTGTTTTTT
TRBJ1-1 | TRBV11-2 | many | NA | CASSLESGAEAFF | TGTGCCAGCAGCTTAGAGTCTGGGGCTGAAGCTTTCTTT